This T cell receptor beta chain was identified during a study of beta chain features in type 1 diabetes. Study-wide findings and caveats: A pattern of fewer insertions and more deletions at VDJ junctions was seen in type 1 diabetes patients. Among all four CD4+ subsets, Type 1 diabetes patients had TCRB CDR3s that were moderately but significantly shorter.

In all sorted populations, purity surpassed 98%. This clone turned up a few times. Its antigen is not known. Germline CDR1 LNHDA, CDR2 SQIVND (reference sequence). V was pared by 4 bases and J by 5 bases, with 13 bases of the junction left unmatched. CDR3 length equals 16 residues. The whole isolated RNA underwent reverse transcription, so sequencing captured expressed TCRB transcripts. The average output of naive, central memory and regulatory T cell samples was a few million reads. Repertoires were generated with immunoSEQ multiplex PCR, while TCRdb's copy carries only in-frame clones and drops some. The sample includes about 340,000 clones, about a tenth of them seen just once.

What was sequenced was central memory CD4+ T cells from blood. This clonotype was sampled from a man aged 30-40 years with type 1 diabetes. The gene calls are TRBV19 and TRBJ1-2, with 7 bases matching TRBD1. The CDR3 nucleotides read TGTGCCAGTAGTAGTCCTCCTTCGGGACAGACATATGGCTACACCTTC. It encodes CASSSPPSGQTYGYTF.